Listed here are 17 T cell receptor beta chains from one sample, sequenced in a study of T cells in Graves' hyperthyroidism and ophthalmopathy. The TCR beta CDR3 regions underwent amplification using RNA transcripts as the source. The HTBI set primed first-round TCR CDR3 RT-PCR. TCRdb re-analysed the multiplex PCR reads in MiXCR, keeping a single row per CDR3 protein. This sample yields about 400,000 distinct CDR3 sequences, of which roughly 15% are seen a single time; around 20% belongs to the top ten. The source material was blood. These receptors were collected from a woman in her 30s with Graves' ophthalmopathy.

This clonotype has at least ten counts. The chain joins TRBV20-1 to TRBJ2-7, with 9 bases that match TRBD2. This CDR3 is 13 amino acids long. The J segment lost 3 bases and the V segment lost 6 bases, leaving 6 bases of the junction unmatched. From germline, CDR1 is DFQATT and CDR2 SNEGSKA (reference sequence). The CDR3 loop reads CSAPGGGDYEQYF. Written as DNA, the CDR3 is TGCAGTGCCCCTGGCGGGGGGGACTACGAGCAGTACTTC.

This clonotype was found a few times. The V and J genes are TRBV29-1 and TRBJ2-5; D unresolved. Germline V gene sequence: CDR1 SQVTM, CDR2 ANQGSEA. V shed 6 bases and J shed 7 bases, with 12 bases lying between them. The CDR3 extends over 11 amino acids. The CDR3 sequence: CSVDLVVTQYF. In DNA form, the CDR3 reads TGCAGCGTAGACTTAGTTGTGACCCAGTACTTC.

This sequence joins TRBV30 and TRBJ2-1; 9 nucleotides match TRBD2. CDR1 and CDR2 (germline): GTSNPN, SVGIG (reference sequence). CDR3 length: 13 residues. V shed 3 bases and J 7 bases; nucleotides not matched to a gene: 4. The CDR3 sequence: CAWRVAGENEQFF. The DNA for the CDR3 is TGTGCCTGGAGAGTAGCGGGGGAGAATGAGCAGTTCTTC.

This clonotype was recorded many times. The chain employs TRBV3-1 and TRBJ1-4, with a weak D call TRBD1 (5 bases). V lost 1 base and J lost 9, with 15 bases in between. CDR1 is LGHDT, CDR2 YNNKEL, per germline (reference sequence). This CDR3 comprises 15 residues. The CDR3: CASSQGGDRPKKLFF. The CDR3 DNA sequence: TGTGCCAGCAGCCAAGGTGGAGACAGACCCAAAAAACTGTTTTTT. The entire variable domain, with the rest obtained from reference TRBV3-1 and TRBJ1-4, is as follows: DTAVSQTPKYLVTQMGNDKSIKCEQNLGHDTMYWYKQDSKKFLKIMFSYNNKELIINETVPNRFSPKSPDKAHLNLHINSLELGDSAVYFCASSQGGDRPKKLFFGSGTQLSVL.

This clonotype was counted at least ten times. The rearrangement uses TRBV20-1 and TRBJ2-3, with D hard to call. V gave up 6 bases and J gave up 0 bases, with 10 bases separating them. This CDR3 has 13 residues. Germline loops: CDR1 DFQATT, CDR2 SNEGSKA (reference sequence). CDR3 sequence: CSAETHSTDTQYF. The CDR3, as DNA: TGCAGTGCGGAGACGCATAGCACAGATACGCAGTATTTT.

Many counts were recorded for this clonotype. The chain joins TRBV5-1 to TRBJ1-6; the D gene is possibly TRBD1 (6 bases). V dropped 7 bases and J dropped 10 bases, with 24 bases sitting between them. In germline, CDR1 is SGHRS, CDR2 YFSETQ. This CDR3 region has 16 residues. The CDR3 is CASAPHSAGERSPLHF. The CDR3, as DNA: TGCGCCAGCGCACCTCACTCGGCAGGGGAGCGATCACCCCTCCACTTT.

This chain connects TRBV6-5 to TRBJ2-6; D gene uncertain. This CDR3 region has 16 residues. Germline V lookup: CDR1 MNHEY, CDR2 SVGAGI. V was pared by 4 bases and J by 0 bases, with 10 bases between. Here the CDR3 reads CASSCDATSGANVLTF. DNA for the CDR3: TGTGCCAGCAGTTGCGATGCGACCTCTGGGGCCAACGTCCTGACTTTC.

This clonotype has at least ten counts. The chain carries TRBV7-9 and TRBJ2-3; the match to TRBD2 covers 12 bases. This CDR3 spans 20 amino acids. V trimming: 2 bases; J trimming: 6 bases; junction bases outside the gene matches: 18. Per germline, CDR1 SEHNR and CDR2 FQNEAQ (reference sequence). CDR3 nucleotide sequence: TGTGCCAGCAGCTTACCTGGGGAACAAGGACTAGCGGGGCGCGGGGATACGCAGTATTTT. Translating gives CASSLPGEQGLAGRGDTQYF.

This clonotype was seen at least ten times. The V call is TRBV7-2, the J call TRBJ2-5, with D perhaps TRBD2 (5 bases). The CDR3 contains 15 residues. The germline V and J ends were trimmed by 4 bases and 5 bases, with 17 bases remaining between them. Germline lookup yields CDR1 SGHTA and CDR2 FQGNSA. DNA of the CDR3: TGTGCCAGCAGCTCAGAGGCTAGCTCGTTGGAGACCCAGTACTTC. This encodes CASSSEASSLETQYF.

This clonotype occurred many times. This chain connects TRBV6-5 to TRBJ1-4, with D possibly being TRBD1 (5 bases). CDR3 length equals 14 residues. The germline V gene has CDR1 MNHEY and CDR2 SVGAGI. Deletions cut 2 bases from V and 5 bases from J, with 9 bases between. CDR3 DNA sequence: TGTGCCAGCAGTTACAGGGGCGGGAATGAAAAACTGTTTTTT. Its protein is CASSYRGGNEKLFF.

The table lists this clonotype with many counts. The chain recombines TRBV3-1 with TRBJ2-5, with 14 bases identical to TRBD2. This CDR3 is built from 16 residues. The germline V gene has CDR1 LGHDT and CDR2 YNNKEL (reference sequence). The J segment lost 5 bases and the V segment lost 2 bases, leaving 4 bases of the junction unmatched. This CDR3 reads CASSQLGTSGGETQYF. The CDR3 bases are TGTGCCAGCAGCCAACTCGGGACTAGCGGGGGTGAGACCCAGTACTTC.

Ten or more counts support this clonotype. The chain is built from TRBV7-2 and TRBJ2-4, with D perhaps assigned TRBD1 or TRBD2 (5 bases each). Germline V CDR1 and CDR2: SGHTA, FQGNSA. This CDR3 contains 14 residues. The germline V and J ends were trimmed by 2 bases and 5 bases, with 10 bases remaining between them. The CDR3, as DNA: TGTGCCAGCAGCTTAAGGGACGGACAAAACATTCAGTACTTC. It encodes CASSLRDGQNIQYF.

This clonotype has at least ten counts. The chain recombines TRBV28 with TRBJ1-1, with 7 bases that match TRBD1. CDR1 and CDR2 (germline): MDHEN, SYDVKM. The J segment lost 8 bases and the V segment lost 5 bases, leaving 8 bases of the junction unmatched. This CDR3 has 13 amino acids. The CDR3 reads CASSRQGNDEAFF. The CDR3 region has the DNA TGTGCCAGCAGTCGACAGGGTAACGACGAAGCTTTCTTT.

The genes are TRBV10-1 and TRBJ2-7; D is unresolved. The germline V gene has CDR1 WNHNN and CDR2 SYGVQD (reference sequence). This CDR3 is built from 12 residues. The V end lost 7 bases, the J end lost 5 bases, and 12 bases lay between the germline ends. The CDR3 nucleotides read TGCGCCAGCAAGAAAGGGTTAGACGAGCAGTACTTC. It is translated as CASKKGLDEQYF.

Many counts were recorded for this clonotype. This rearrangement joins TRBV19 to TRBJ1-1; D perhaps matches TRBD1 (5 bases). Trimming left V 7 bases short and J 4 bases short, with 22 bases between. Germline-derived CDR1 and CDR2 are LNHDA and SQIVND (reference sequence). CDR3 length equals 16 residues. The CDR3 protein is CASKARGRRMGTEAFF. CDR3 bases: TGTGCCAGTAAGGCCCGGGGGAGACGAATGGGCACTGAAGCTTTCTTT.

This sequence joins TRBV5-1 and TRBJ2-7; tentatively, D is TRBD1 (5 bases). The germline V gene has CDR1 SGHRS and CDR2 YFSETQ. Trimming pared 0 bases from V and 4 bases from J, leaving 14 bases between. The CDR3 sequence is 15 residues long. The CDR3 is CASSLETGFVYEQYF. For the CDR3, the DNA is TGCGCCAGCAGCTTGGAAACAGGATTCGTATACGAGCAGTACTTC. Based on the CDR3 plus reference TRBV5-1 and TRBJ2-7, the full variable domain is KAGVTQTPRYLIKTRGQQVTLSCSPISGHRSVSWYQQTPGQGLQFLFEYFSETQRNKGNFPGRFSGRQFSNSRSEMNVSTLELGDSALYLCASSLETGFVYEQYFGPGTRLTVT.

This clonotype was detected many times. This chain links TRBV12-3 or TRBV12-4 with TRBJ1-5; perhaps TRBD1 as D (5 bases). V lost 5 bases to trimming and J lost 0 bases, with 11 bases between them. The length of the CDR3 is 15 residues. CDR3 region: CASSPGDHSNQPQHF. The CDR3 DNA reads TGTGCCAGCAGTCCGGGGGATCATAGCAATCAGCCCCAGCATTTT.